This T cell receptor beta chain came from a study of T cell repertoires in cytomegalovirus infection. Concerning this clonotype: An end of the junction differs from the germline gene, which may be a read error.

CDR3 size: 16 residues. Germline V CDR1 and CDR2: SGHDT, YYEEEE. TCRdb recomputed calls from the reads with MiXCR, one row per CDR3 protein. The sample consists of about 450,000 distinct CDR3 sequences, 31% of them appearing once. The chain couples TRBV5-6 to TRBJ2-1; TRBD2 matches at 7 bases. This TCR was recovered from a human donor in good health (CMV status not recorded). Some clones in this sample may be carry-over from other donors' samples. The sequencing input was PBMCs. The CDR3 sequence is CASSRYTGLVGNEQLF. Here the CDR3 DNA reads TGTGCCAGCAGCCGATATACCGGACTAGTTGGGAATGAGCAGTTATTC.